These 23 T cell receptor beta chains were all obtained from the same sample, sequenced in a study of Ad26.COV2.S vaccination and SARS-CoV-2 variants. The protocol was immunoSEQ multiplex PCR, while the TCRdb copy is restricted to in-frame clones and leaves out a portion. The table lists around 86,000 clones, more than 70% of them singletons. Source: peripheral blood, taken after recovery from COVID-19. Receptors originate from a human donor who had recovered from COVID-19.

V is TRBV7-9 and J is TRBJ2-7; TRBD2 might be the D (6 bases). Trimming shortened V by 1 base and J by 2 bases, and 12 bases separated the two germline ends. Looked up from germline, CDR1 is SEHNR and CDR2 is FQNEAQ (reference sequence). The CDR3 extends over 15 amino acids. The CDR3 DNA reads as TGTGCCAGCAGCTTAGATGGGGGGATCCCCTACGAGCAGTACTTC. Its protein is CASSLDGGIPYEQYF.

The chain couples TRBV28 to TRBJ1-1; D might be TRBD1 (6 bases). V was trimmed by 3 bases and J by 4 bases, leaving 15 bases between them. CDR1 MDHEN and CDR2 SYDVKM come from the germline V gene. The CDR3 totals 15 residues. The CDR3 region is CASSFHTGSGTEAFF. CDR3 sequence (DNA): TGTGCCAGCAGTTTCCACACAGGGTCCGGCACTGAAGCTTTCTTT. The full variable domain, its missing parts supplied by reference TRBV28 and TRBJ1-1, is DVKVTQSSRYLVKRTGEKVFLECVQDMDHENMFWYRQDPGLGLRLIYFSYDVKMKEKGDIPEGYSVSREKKERFSLILESASTNQTSMYLCASSFHTGSGTEAFFGQGTRLTVV.

The chain links TRBV4-1 to TRBJ2-1; possibly TRBD2 for D (6 bases). Trimming took off 0 bases at V and 0 bases at J, with 9 bases between the two ends. This CDR3 has 16 residues. CDR1 is MGHRA and CDR2 is YSYEKL in the germline V gene. The CDR3 region is CASSQEPAGSYNEQFF. The CDR3 DNA is TGCGCCAGCAGCCAAGAACCAGCGGGCTCCTACAATGAGCAGTTCTTC.

V usage is TRBV7-2 and J usage is TRBJ2-7; D ambiguous. The ends were cut back, 5 bases at V and 3 bases at J, with 5 bases in the middle. The CDR3 is 11 residues long. CDR1 is SGHTA, CDR2 FQGNSA, per germline. CDR3 protein: CASSPNYEQYF. DNA of the CDR3: TGTGCCAGCAGCCCTAACTACGAGCAGTACTTC.

In its sample, this clone was seen once. The chain has TRBV7-9 and TRBJ2-1; 13 nucleotides match TRBD2. Germline CDR1 reads SEHNR; CDR2 reads FQNEAQ (reference sequence). Trimming at V came to 1 base and at J to 7 bases, leaving 4 bases not matched to a gene. The CDR3 length is 16 residues. In DNA, the CDR3 is TGTGCCAGCAGCTTAGAGACTAGCGGGAGGAAAAATGAGCAGTTCTTC. Residues: CASSLETSGRKNEQFF.

The chain joins TRBV5-4 to TRBJ2-5, with TRBD1 matching over 9 bases. Looked up from germline, CDR1 is SGHNT and CDR2 is YYREEE (reference sequence). The CDR3 is 15 amino acids. The V gene end was trimmed by 0 bases and the J gene end by 7 bases; junction bases not matched to a gene: 7. The CDR3 DNA reads as TGTGCCAGCAGCTTGGAACAGGGGGCGGTTGGGACCCAGTACTTC. Residues: CASSLEQGAVGTQYF.

The chain carries TRBV28 and TRBJ1-2; 9 bases map to TRBD1. Germline V gene sequence: CDR1 MDHEN, CDR2 SYDVKM. CDR3 length: 16 amino acids. With V trimmed by 2 bases and J by 8 bases, 12 bases remained unmatched. The CDR3 coding sequence is TGTGCCAGCAGTTTACCCCTGGACAGGGGTAAGAGGGGCTACACCTTC. Residues: CASSLPLDRGKRGYTF.

This clone has only one observation. V usage is TRBV29-1 and J usage is TRBJ2-1, with 12 bases identical to TRBD2. Germline values: CDR1 SQVTM, CDR2 ANQGSEA. V gave up 7 bases and J gave up 12 bases; unmatched junction bases: 13. The length of the CDR3 is 14 residues. CDR3 sequence reads: CSAMTSGRSSGQFF. CDR3 nucleotides: TGCAGCGCTATGACTAGCGGGAGATCTTCGGGGCAGTTCTTC.

The chain uses TRBV5-1 and TRBJ2-5; TRBD1 might be the D (5 bases). CDR3 length equals 15 residues. The V gene's germline CDR1 is SGHRS and CDR2 YFSETQ. V was trimmed by 9 bases and J by 3 bases, leaving 21 bases between them. The DNA of the CDR3 is TGCGCCACCCGAATAGGGGTTCTGGGGAAAGAGACCCAGTACTTC. Translating it yields CATRIGVLGKETQYF.

The chain uses TRBV7-9 and TRBJ1-1; D not certain. The germline CDR1 and CDR2 sequences are SEHNR and FQNEAQ (reference sequence). The ends were cut back, 0 bases at V and 6 bases at J, with 14 bases in the middle. The CDR3 totals 15 residues. CDR3 DNA sequence: TGTGCCAGCAGCTTAGCTCTACCAGGAAGCGCTGAAGCTTTCTTT. As protein: CASSLALPGSAEAFF. Full variable domain (missing parts from reference TRBV7-9 and TRBJ1-1): DTGVSQNPRHKITKRGQNVTFRCDPISEHNRLYWYRQTLGQGPEFLTYFQNEAQLEKSRLLSDRFSAERPKGSFSTLEIQRTEQGDSAMYLCASSLALPGSAEAFFGQGTRLTVV.

The chain uses TRBV5-6 and TRBJ1-5; D is unclear. Germline V CDR1 and CDR2: SGHDT, YYEEEE. V lost 0 bases to trimming and J lost 4 bases, with 11 bases between them. The CDR3 covers 15 residues. This chain's CDR3 is CASSLGATRNQPQHF. The CDR3 DNA follows: TGTGCCAGCAGCTTGGGGGCAACTAGAAATCAGCCCCAGCATTTT. The full variable domain, its missing parts supplied by reference TRBV5-6 and TRBJ1-5, is DAGVTQSPTHLIKTRGQQVTLRCSPKSGHDTVSWYQQALGQGPQFIFQYYEEEERQRGNFPDRFSGHQFPNYSSELNVNALLLGDSALYLCASSLGATRNQPQHFGDGTRLSIL.

CDR3 protein: CASSLRLAESYEQYF. The CDR3 DNA reads as TGTGCCAGCAGCCTTCGACTAGCGGAATCCTACGAGCAGTACTTC. This chain links TRBV7-8 with TRBJ2-7, with 9 bases aligning to TRBD2. There are 15 residues in the CDR3. Trimming removed 5 bases from V and 1 base from J; junction bases left unmatched: 6. The germline V gene encodes CDR1 SGHVS and CDR2 FQNEAQ.

V and J are TRBV2 and TRBJ2-7; TRBD1 matches 8 bases. The CDR3 covers 16 residues. The germline V gene encodes CDR1 SNHLY and CDR2 FYNNEI. The trim removed 2 bases at V and 6 bases at J, leaving 12 bases unmatched. In DNA, the CDR3 is TGTGCCAGCAGTGAAACAGGGGGGCTTGGAGGGGCCGAGCAGTACTTC. Its protein product is CASSETGGLGGAEQYF.

V and J are TRBV28 and TRBJ2-7; 10 nucleotides line up with TRBD1. The CDR3 spans 15 residues. Germline V gene sequence: CDR1 MDHEN, CDR2 SYDVKM. Losses at the gene ends were 5 bases for V and 4 bases for J; bases not matched to a gene: 8. The CDR3 nucleotides are TGTGCCAGCAGTCCCACCAGGGACAGGGGTTACGAGCAGTACTTC. It is translated as CASSPTRDRGYEQYF.

The CDR3 region is CASSTTKQGEQYF. CDR3 coding DNA: TGTGCCAGTAGTACAACCAAACAGGGCGAGCAGTACTTC. The genes are TRBV19 and TRBJ2-7; D is possibly TRBD1 (6 bases). Looked up from germline, CDR1 is LNHDA and CDR2 is SQIVND (reference sequence). Trimming left V 4 bases short and J 6 bases short, with 13 bases between. The CDR3 has 13 residues. The full variable domain, rest sourced from reference TRBV19 and TRBJ2-7, is DGGITQSPKYLFRKEGQNVTLSCEQNLNHDAMYWYRQDPGQGLRLIYYSQIVNDFQKGDIAEGYSVSREKKESFPLTVTSAQKNPTAFYLCASSTTKQGEQYFGPGTRLTVT.

This chain uses TRBV10-3 with TRBJ2-3; D remains unclear. The germline V gene has CDR1 ENHRY and CDR2 SYGVKD. The CDR3 length is 14 residues. V lost 1 base, J lost 0 bases, and 5 bases lay in between. CDR3 residues: CAISELGSTDTQYF. CDR3 bases: TGTGCCATCAGTGAGTTGGGTAGCACAGATACGCAGTATTTT.

This chain joins TRBV5-5 and TRBJ2-7, with D perhaps being TRBD1 or TRBD2 (5 bases each). Germline lookup yields CDR1 SGHKS and CDR2 YYEKEE (reference sequence). Trimming stripped 7 bases from V and 0 bases from J, with 8 bases between. The CDR3 length is 12 residues. As DNA, the CDR3 is TGTGCCAGCGCCGGGGCCTCCTACGAGCAGTACTTC. As protein: CASAGASYEQYF.

This clone was detected a few times. This chain links TRBV6-2 or TRBV6-3 with TRBJ2-7, with D possibly TRBD1 on 5 matching bases. Germline V gene lookup returns CDR1 MNHEY and CDR2 SVGEGT. V was trimmed by 0 bases and J by 2 bases, leaving 17 bases between them. This CDR3 spans 17 amino acids. CDR3: CASSYSRQQVLTYEQYF. CDR3 coding DNA: TGTGCCAGCAGTTACTCAAGACAGCAGGTTCTAACCTACGAGCAGTACTTC.

The chain employs TRBV28 and TRBJ2-2; D is uncertain. The V and J ends lost 5 bases and 6 bases respectively, with 10 bases between them. The CDR3 has 13 amino acids. CDR1 is MDHEN and CDR2 is SYDVKM in the germline V gene. CDR3 region: CASSPQLAGELFF. The CDR3 DNA reads as TGTGCCAGCAGTCCCCAATTGGCCGGGGAGCTGTTTTTT.

The chain is built from TRBV6-1 and TRBJ1-5; possible D gene TRBD1, 5 bases. Trimming took off 2 bases at V and 3 bases at J, with 11 bases between the two ends. Germline lookup yields CDR1 MNHNS and CDR2 SASEGT. The CDR3 sequence is 15 residues long. CDR3: CASSEWGGYNQPQHF. CDR3 DNA: TGTGCCAGCAGTGAATGGGGGGGGTACAATCAGCCCCAGCATTTT.

This rearrangement joins TRBV5-1 to TRBJ2-3; D gene uncertain. Trimming took 3 bases from V and 0 from J, leaving 8 bases between them. CDR1 and CDR2 from the germline V gene are SGHRS and YFSETQ. This CDR3 is built from 14 residues. DNA of the CDR3: TGCGCCAGCAGCTATGCACAAAGCACAGATACGCAGTATTTT. As protein: CASSYAQSTDTQYF.

The DNA of the CDR3 is TGTGCCAGCAGTGAAGGGGCGGTTAGCACAGATACGCAGTATTTT. Its translation: CASSEGAVSTDTQYF. V and J are TRBV2 and TRBJ2-3; D is unclear. CDR3 length equals 15 residues. V lost 1 base and J lost 0, with 8 bases in between. Germline V gene lookup returns CDR1 SNHLY and CDR2 FYNNEI.

J is TRBJ2-5 and V is TRBV7-6; D assignment may be TRBD1 or TRBD2 (5 bases each). The CDR3 spans 15 residues. V was trimmed by 5 bases and J by 5 bases, leaving 18 bases between them. Germline values: CDR1 SGHVS, CDR2 FNYEAQ. CDR3: CASSTYRAGSETQYF. DNA for the CDR3: TGTGCCAGCAGCACCTACCGGGCAGGGAGCGAGACCCAGTACTTC.